This T cell receptor (beta chain) appears in the sequencing data of a study of shared clonotypes between healthy human individuals. Donation came from healthy HIV-negative adults that had no recent acute infections or vaccinations. Every one of the donors was a Caucasian adult that lived in Nashville, Tennessee. Ten immunoSEQ deep assay plates were used to sequence the DNA of unsorted PBMCs. Profiled with immunoSEQ multiplex PCR; TCRdb holds only in-frame clones, not every one. The table has hundreds of thousands of clones, about 79% seen once. CDR3 length equals 15 residues. V lost 0 bases, J lost 3 bases, and 1 base stayed unmatched. CDR1 is SGHTA, CDR2 FQGNSA, per germline.

The source of this sequence is a woman in her 40s in good health. Some clones in this sample may be carry-over from other donors' samples. This chain connects TRBV7-2 to TRBJ2-7; 11 nucleotides line up with TRBD1. The sample comprised PBMCs. CDR3 bases: TGTGCCAGCAGCTTAGCGGGACAGGGGGGCTACGAGCAGTACTTC. Translating gives CASSLAGQGGYEQYF.